These T cell receptor beta chains were read from a single sample in a study of response to subunit inactivated influenza vaccine. TCRdb recomputed calls from the RT-PCR reads with MiXCR, one row per CDR3 protein. The sample carries a few hundred thousand distinct CDR3 sequences, about 10% recorded once. In addition, the sample was reused for a study of T cells expressing NK-cell markers.

The material sequenced was PBMCs from blood, taken on the day of vaccination. Source of these receptors: a man aged 45 to 65 who received an inactivated influenza vaccine. The CDR3 runs from the conserved cysteine through the conserved F or W. The D gene is left open where the match is weak. Rows may omit the clone size; those that give it use once, few, many or a size class.

>TRBJ1-2|few|TRBV6-2/TRBV6-3|.
CASSPGDNPYGYTF
TGTGCCAGCAGTCCCGGGGACAACCCCTATGGCTACACCTTC
>TRBJ1-5|few|TRBV29-1|.
CSVVGDNQPQHF
TGCAGCGTTGTGGGAGACAATCAGCCCCAGCATTTT
>TRBJ2-2|.|TRBV5-1|TRBD2
CASSPVTSGSGGELFF
TGCGCCAGCAGCCCAGTGACTAGCGGGAGCGGCGGGGAGCTGTTTTTT
>TRBJ2-2|.|TRBV7-2|TRBD2
CASSSSGAVTGELFF
TGTGCCAGCAGCTCTAGCGGGGCTGTCACCGGGGAGCTGTTTTTT
>TRBJ1-5|.|TRBV7-6|TRBD1
CASSSGQGGSNQPQHF
TGTGCCAGCAGCTCGGGACAGGGCGGAAGCAATCAGCCCCAGCATTTT
>TRBJ2-1|.|TRBV11-2|TRBD2
CASSYRTSGSPSYNEQFF
TGTGCCAGCAGCTACCGGACTAGCGGGTCCCCTAGTTACAATGAGCAGTTCTTC
>TRBJ2-7|few|TRBV7-2|.
CASSLFSIGAYEQYF
TGTGCCAGCAGCTTATTTTCGATCGGGGCCTACGAGCAGTACTTC
>TRBJ2-1|.|TRBV6-2/TRBV6-3|.
CASSYLGDLGNEQFF
TGTGCCAGCAGTTACTTAGGGGACCTCGGGAATGAGCAGTTCTTC
>TRBJ2-2|many|TRBV12-3/TRBV12-4|TRBD2
CASSFLGLANTGELFF
TGTGCCAGCAGTTTTTTGGGACTAGCTAACACCGGGGAGCTGTTTTTT
>TRBJ2-7|.|TRBV12-3/TRBV12-4|TRBD1
CASSPSDRRDEQYF
TGTGCCAGCAGTCCCTCGGACAGGCGCGACGAGCAGTACTTC
>TRBJ2-5|.|TRBV7-9|.
CASRGTSQETQYF
TGTGCCAGCCGAGGGACCAGCCAAGAGACCCAGTACTTC
>TRBJ2-1|few|TRBV10-3|TRBD1
CAISRDRGGYNEQFF
TGTGCCATCAGTAGGGACAGGGGGGGTTACAATGAGCAGTTCTTC
>TRBJ2-1|few|TRBV7-2|TRBD1
CASSLPHRGRYNEQFF
TGTGCCAGCAGCTTACCCCACAGGGGGCGGTACAATGAGCAGTTCTTC
>TRBJ2-1|few|TRBV6-2/TRBV6-3|.
CASRASSYNEQFF
TGTGCCAGCCGGGCGTCCAGCTACAATGAGCAGTTCTTC
>TRBJ2-3|many|TRBV10-3|TRBD1
CAIRDRDQSTDTQYF
TGTGCCATCCGGGACAGGGACCAAAGCACAGATACGCAGTATTTT
>TRBJ1-4|many|TRBV7-9|TRBD1
CASSLEGTANEKLFF
TGTGCCAGCAGCTTAGAGGGGACAGCTAATGAAAAACTGTTTTTT
>TRBJ2-3|.|TRBV4-2|.
CASSGGPDTQYF
TGTGCCAGCAGTGGGGGCCCAGATACGCAGTATTTT
>TRBJ2-6|.|TRBV7-2|TRBD1
CAIPGQGPSGANVLTF
TGTGCCATCCCGGGACAGGGTCCTTCGGGGGCCAACGTCCTGACTTTC
>TRBJ2-7|few|TRBV7-2|.
CASSLWVLSSYEQYF
TGTGCCAGCAGCTTATGGGTACTTAGCTCCTACGAGCAGTACTTC
>TRBJ2-5|few|TRBV7-8|.
CASSYANWVQETQYF
TGTGCCAGCAGCTACGCTAACTGGGTCCAAGAGACCCAGTACTTC
>TRBJ2-3|.|TRBV7-9|TRBD2
CASSYYLAGLTDTQYF
TGTGCCAGCAGCTACTATCTAGCGGGGCTCACAGATACGCAGTATTTT
>TRBJ2-2|many|TRBV5-1|.
CASSLTGAGELFF
TGCGCCAGCAGCTTGACGGGGGCCGGGGAGCTGTTTTTT
>TRBJ2-2|many|TRBV12-3/TRBV12-4|.
CASSLFSTGELFF
TGTGCCAGCAGTTTATTTTCGACCGGGGAGCTGTTTTTT
>TRBJ1-5|.|TRBV19|.
CASSVGVDNQPQHF
TGTGCCAGTAGTGTGGGGGTAGACAATCAGCCCCAGCATTTT
>TRBJ1-2|many|TRBV3-1|.
CASSQDPGVVVGYTF
TGTGCCAGCAGCCAAGATCCAGGGGTGGTTGTTGGCTACACCTTC
>TRBJ2-2|.|TRBV12-3/TRBV12-4|.
CASSFSSAGELFF
TGTGCCAGCAGTTTCTCAAGCGCCGGGGAGCTGTTTTTT
>TRBJ2-2|.|TRBV5-6|.
CTSSTTGLNTGELFF
TGTACCAGCAGCACCACGGGTCTGAACACCGGGGAGCTGTTTTTT
>TRBJ2-5|few|TRBV20-1|TRBD2
CTLRGSGFQETQYF
TGCACCCTCCGAGGTAGCGGGTTCCAAGAGACCCAGTACTTC
>TRBJ2-1|few|TRBV7-2|TRBD2
CASSLQRGYNEQFF
TGTGCCAGCAGCTTACAGCGGGGGTACAATGAGCAGTTCTTC
>TRBJ1-1|.|TRBV20-1|.
CSAYRNGGTEAFF
TGCAGTGCTTACAGGAATGGCGGCACTGAAGCTTTCTTT
>TRBJ2-3|many|TRBV5-5|.
CASSLGLTLGTQYF
TGTGCCAGCAGCTTGGGGCTAACCTTGGGTACGCAGTATTTT
>TRBJ2-2|.|TRBV28|TRBD2
CASSLLGTSGANTGELFF
TGTGCCAGCAGTTTGCTTGGGACTAGCGGAGCGAACACCGGGGAGCTGTTTTTT
>TRBJ2-7|few|TRBV28|TRBD1
CASSTQGQGSPYEQYF
TGTGCCAGCAGTACACAGGGACAGGGCTCCCCCTACGAGCAGTACTTC
>TRBJ2-7|few|TRBV29-1|.
CSVRKGVYEQYF
TGCAGCGTCCGAAAAGGGGTCTACGAGCAGTACTTC
>TRBJ2-3|few|TRBV5-1|.
CASSLRQDFTDTQYF
TGCGCCAGCAGCTTAAGACAAGATTTCACAGATACGCAGTATTTT
>TRBJ2-7|.|TRBV15|TRBD1
CATSRDPGQGVEQYF
TGTGCCACCAGCAGAGATCCGGGACAGGGGGTCGAGCAGTACTTC
>TRBJ2-7|many|TRBV5-1|.
CASSYLMGEQYF
TGCGCCAGCAGCTACTTGATGGGGGAGCAGTACTTC
>TRBJ2-2|few|TRBV5-1|TRBD1
CASSLEAGQGRTGELFF
TGCGCCAGCAGCTTGGAAGCGGGACAGGGGCGAACCGGGGAGCTGTTTTTT
>TRBJ2-7|few|TRBV28|TRBD1
CASKGLGSDRDAYEQYF
TGTGCCAGTAAGGGTTTGGGATCGGACAGGGATGCCTACGAGCAGTACTTC
>TRBJ2-6|.|TRBV5-1|.
CASSLGQIKTRSRTGANVLTF
TGCGCCAGCAGCTTGGGACAAATAAAGACTAGAAGTCGGACTGGGGCCAACGTCCTGACTTTC